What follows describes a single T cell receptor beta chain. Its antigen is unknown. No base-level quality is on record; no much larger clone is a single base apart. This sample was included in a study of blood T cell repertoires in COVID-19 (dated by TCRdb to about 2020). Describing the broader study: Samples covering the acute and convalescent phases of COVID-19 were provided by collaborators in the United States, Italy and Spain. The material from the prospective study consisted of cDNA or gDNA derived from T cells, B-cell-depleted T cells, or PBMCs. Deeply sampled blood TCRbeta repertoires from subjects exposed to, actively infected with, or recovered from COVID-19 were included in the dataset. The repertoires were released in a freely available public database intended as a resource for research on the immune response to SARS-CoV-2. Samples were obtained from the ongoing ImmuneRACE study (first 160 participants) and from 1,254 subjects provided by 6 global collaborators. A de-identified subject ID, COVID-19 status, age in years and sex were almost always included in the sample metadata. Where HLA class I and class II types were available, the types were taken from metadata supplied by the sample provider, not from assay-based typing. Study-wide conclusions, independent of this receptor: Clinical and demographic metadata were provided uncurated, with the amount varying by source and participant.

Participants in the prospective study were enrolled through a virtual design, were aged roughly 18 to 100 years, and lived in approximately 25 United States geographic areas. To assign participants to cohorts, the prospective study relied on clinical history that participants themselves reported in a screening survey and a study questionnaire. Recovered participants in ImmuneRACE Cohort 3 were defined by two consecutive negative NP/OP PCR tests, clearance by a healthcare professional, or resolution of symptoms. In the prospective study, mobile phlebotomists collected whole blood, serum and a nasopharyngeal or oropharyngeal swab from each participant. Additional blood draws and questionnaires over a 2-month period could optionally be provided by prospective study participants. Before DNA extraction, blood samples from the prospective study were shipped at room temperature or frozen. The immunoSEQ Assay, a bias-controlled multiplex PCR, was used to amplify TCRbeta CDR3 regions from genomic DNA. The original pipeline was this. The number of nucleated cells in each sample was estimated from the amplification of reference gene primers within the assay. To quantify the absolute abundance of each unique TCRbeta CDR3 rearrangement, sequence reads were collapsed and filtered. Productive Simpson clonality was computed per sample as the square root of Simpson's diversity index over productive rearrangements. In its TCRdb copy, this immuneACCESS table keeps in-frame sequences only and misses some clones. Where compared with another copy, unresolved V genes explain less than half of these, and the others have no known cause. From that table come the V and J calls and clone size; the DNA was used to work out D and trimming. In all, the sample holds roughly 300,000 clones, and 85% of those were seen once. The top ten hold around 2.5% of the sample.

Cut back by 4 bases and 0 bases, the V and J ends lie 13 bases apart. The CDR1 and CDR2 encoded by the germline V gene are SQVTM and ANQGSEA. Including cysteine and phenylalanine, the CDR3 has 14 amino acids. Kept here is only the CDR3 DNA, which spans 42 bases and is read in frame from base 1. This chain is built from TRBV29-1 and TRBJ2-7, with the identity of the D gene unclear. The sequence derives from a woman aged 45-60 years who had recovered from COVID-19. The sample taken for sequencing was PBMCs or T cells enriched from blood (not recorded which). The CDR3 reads CSVVGSDSSYEQYF. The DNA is TGCAGCGTTGTAGGCAGCGATAGCTCCTACGAGCAGTACTTC.